Listed below are T cell receptor beta chains from one sample, sequenced in a study of T cells in Graves' hyperthyroidism and ophthalmopathy. In TCRdb, the multiplex PCR reads were re-called with MiXCR into one record per CDR3 protein. The sample carries about 610,000 distinct CDR3 sequences, roughly 15% recorded once. Sequenced sample: blood. These receptors originate from a woman aged 40-49 years with Graves' ophthalmopathy. Both conserved end residues are part of each CDR3. The D gene is left open where the match is weak. Only part of the rows carry a size: once, few, many, or a class if the clone is expanded.

V gene	J gene	clone size	D gene	CDR3 DNA	CDR3 protein
TRBV4-1	TRBJ1-6	few	-	TGCGCCAGCAGCCGGACAGAGTCTAGACTCTCCTATAATTCACCCCTCCACTTT	CASSRTESRLSYNSPLHF
TRBV9	TRBJ2-1	-	TRBD1	TGTGCCAGCAGCGCCAGACAGGGAAGGGATGAGCAGTTCTTC	CASSARQGRDEQFF
TRBV28	TRBJ1-1	many	-	TGTGCCAGCAGTTTTGGGAGCGGGGTGAAGGCTTTCTTT	CASSFGSGVKAFF
TRBV3-1	TRBJ2-2	-	-	TGTGCCAGCAGCCTCAGGCCGGGTTCTGGGGAGCTGTTTTTT	CASSLRPGSGELFF
TRBV19	TRBJ1-6	-	-	TGTGCCAGTAGTGAACAACAGGGAAGGCGGAATTCACCCCTCCACTTT	CASSEQQGRRNSPLHF
TRBV18	TRBJ1-2	many	TRBD1	TGTGCCAGCTCACCACCGACAGGGGTGAATGGCTACACCTTC	CASSPPTGVNGYTF
TRBV28	TRBJ2-1	many	TRBD2	TGTGCCAGCAGAGGTGCTAGCGGAAATTACAATGAGCAGTTCTTC	CASRGASGNYNEQFF
TRBV2	TRBJ1-3	-	-	TGTGCCAGCAGTGAAGCGCTTCCTGGAAACACCATATATTTT	CASSEALPGNTIYF
TRBV6-1	TRBJ2-5	-	-	TGTGCCAGCGCTTCTAGAGGACAAGAGACCCAGTACTTC	CASASRGQETQYF
TRBV7-3	TRBJ1-1	-	-	TGTGCCAGCAGCTTAACTCTCCGGGAGCCCACTGAAGCTTTCTTT	CASSLTLREPTEAFF
TRBV5-6	TRBJ1-1	-	TRBD1	TGTGCCAGCAGCTCCGCCGGGACAGGGGTCAACACTGAAGCTTTCTTT	CASSSAGTGVNTEAFF
TRBV28	TRBJ2-7	-	-	TGTGCCAGCAGTATCCCGGACGGATCCTACGAGCAGTACTTC	CASSIPDGSYEQYF
TRBV30	TRBJ2-1	many	-	TGTGCATCCGGACTCCCGAACTGGGATGAGCAGTTCTTC	CASGLPNWDEQFF
TRBV9	TRBJ1-1	many	-	TGTGCCAGCAGCGTAGTAGACAGATACACTGAAGCTTTCTTT	CASSVVDRYTEAFF
TRBV12-5	TRBJ2-1	few	TRBD2	TGTGCTAGTGGTTTCAATTTCGGGGGGACGTCTAGGAATGAGCAGTTCTTC	CASGFNFGGTSRNEQFF
TRBV5-4	TRBJ2-5	few	-	TGTGCCAGCAGCTTGGCATGGTCGGGGGAGACCCAGTACTTC	CASSLAWSGETQYF
TRBV2	TRBJ1-2	many	TRBD1	TGTGCCAGCAGTCCTACGACAGGGGGCTATGGCTACACCTTC	CASSPTTGGYGYTF
TRBV19	TRBJ1-5	-	-	TGTGCCAGTAGTATACAGTACAATCAGCCCCAGCATTTT	CASSIQYNQPQHF
TRBV2	TRBJ2-7	many	TRBD2	TGTGCCAGCAGACTAGCGGCCTACGAGCAGTACTTC	CASRLAAYEQYF
TRBV7-2	TRBJ1-5	many	-	TGTGCCAGCAGCTTGGGGGGCAGGGTTGGTCAGCCCCAGCATTTT	CASSLGGRVGQPQHF
TRBV12-3/TRBV12-4	TRBJ2-1	many	-	TGTGCCAGCCGACGGCGACAGGGAGGGTTCGTTGAGCAGTTCTTC	CASRRRQGGFVEQFF
TRBV7-9	TRBJ2-5	many	-	TGTGCCAGCAGCTTAGACCCCGGCAGGCAAGAGACCCAGTACTTC	CASSLDPGRQETQYF
TRBV7-2	TRBJ1-5	-	-	TGTGCCAGCAGCTTAGTGGGGGCTGGGGGCAATCAGCCCCAGCATTTT	CASSLVGAGGNQPQHF
TRBV2	TRBJ1-2	many	-	TGTGCCAGCACCCTTGAACAGAGCTATGGCTACACCTTC	CASTLEQSYGYTF
TRBV30	TRBJ1-6	-	-	TGTGCCTGGAGTGTAGGGTCGTCGGGGGCGCCTGTTTCACCCCTCCACTTT	CAWSVGSSGAPVSPLHF
TRBV12-3/TRBV12-4	TRBJ1-3	-	TRBD1	TGTGCCAGCAGTTTTAGGGGGCCAGGCGTCGGCACCATATATTTT	CASSFRGPGVGTIYF
TRBV18	TRBJ2-2	many	-	TGTGCCAGCTCACCACCAGGGACCGGGGAGCTGTTTTTT	CASSPPGTGELFF
TRBV7-9	TRBJ2-5	few	TRBD2	TGTGCCAGCAGCTATACTAGCGGGGGTTCGTACCAAGAGACCCAGTACTTC	CASSYTSGGSYQETQYF
TRBV30	TRBJ2-1	few	-	TGTGCCAGACAAGGGGGTGGCAATGAGCAGTTCTTC	CARQGGGNEQFF
TRBV4-1	TRBJ1-6	few	TRBD1	TGCGCCAGCAGCCAAGATGTGGGCAGGGGGACCGGGGAGTCACCCCTCCACTTT	CASSQDVGRGTGESPLHF
TRBV27	TRBJ2-3	few	TRBD2	TGTGCCAGCAGTAAAGCTAGCGGGGGGGCCGTTCAGATAGATACGCAGTATTTT	CASSKASGGAVQIDTQYF
TRBV11-3	TRBJ2-1	many	-	TGTGCCAGCTCAGCGGGTCCAGGACATCCGTTCTTC	CASSAGPGHPFF
TRBV15	TRBJ1-5	few	TRBD1	TGTGCCACCAGCAGAGATCCGACAGGGACTCAGCCCCAGCATTTT	CATSRDPTGTQPQHF
TRBV7-9	TRBJ2-1	many	TRBD2	TGTGCCAGCAGCCACCAACCGGGGGGAAACTACAATGAGCAGTTCTTC	CASSHQPGGNYNEQFF
TRBV18	TRBJ2-7	many	-	TGTGCCAGCTCACCAGGGGGGAACTACGAGCAGTACTTC	CASSPGGNYEQYF
TRBV18	TRBJ2-5	few	-	TGTGCCAGCTCAAGTGACGGGACTGTCAACCCGGAGACCCAGTACTTC	CASSSDGTVNPETQYF
TRBV3-1	TRBJ1-1	many	-	TGTGCCAGCAGGCACGGTTTGAACACTGAAGCTTTCTTT	CASRHGLNTEAFF
TRBV2	TRBJ2-6	many	-	TGTGCCAGCAGTGTTCAGGGTACAAGGTCTGGGGCCAACGTCCTGACTTTC	CASSVQGTRSGANVLTF
TRBV29-1	TRBJ1-2	-	TRBD1	TGCAGCGTTGAAGGATTCTTAGGGACAGGGGGCGACGGCTACACCTTC	CSVEGFLGTGGDGYTF
TRBV20-1	TRBJ1-1	few	-	TGCAGTGCTAGAGATCCGAATTATTTGAACACTGAAGCTTTCTTT	CSARDPNYLNTEAFF
TRBV2	TRBJ1-5	many	-	TGTGCCAGCAGTGGCGAGCAGGACCAGCCCCAGCATTTT	CASSGEQDQPQHF
TRBV7-2	TRBJ2-5	-	TRBD2	TGTGCCAGCAGCGTTTGGGGGGGGGCCCAGTACTTC	CASSVWGGAQYF
TRBV5-1	TRBJ2-2	few	-	TGCGCCAGCAAGCCCCAGGGACACACCGGGGAGCTGTTTTTT	CASKPQGHTGELFF
TRBV30	TRBJ2-3	many	-	TGTGCCTGGAGAAGACCGGGACGGACAGATACGCAGTATTTT	CAWRRPGRTDTQYF
TRBV18	TRBJ1-1	many	-	TGTGCCAGCTCACCATATTCCGGGGAAGCTTTCTTT	CASSPYSGEAFF
TRBV5-1	TRBJ1-1	many	TRBD1	TGCGCCAGCAGCGGCCGACAGGGGTTGAACACTGAAGCTTTCTTT	CASSGRQGLNTEAFF
TRBV27	TRBJ1-1	few	-	TGTGCCAGCAGTTTAAAATGGGGGGGGGGGCTGAACACTGAAGCTTTCTTT	CASSLKWGGGLNTEAFF
TRBV4-1	TRBJ2-7	-	-	TGCGCCAGCAAGCGGGTGGGCGGCTCCTACGAGCAGTACTTC	CASKRVGGSYEQYF
TRBV10-3	TRBJ1-4	-	-	TGTGCCATCAGTGAAGGGTCTGAAAAACTGTTTTTT	CAISEGSEKLFF
TRBV18	TRBJ1-1	many	-	TGTGCCAGCTCACCTGGGGAGGTTGGTATCACTGAAGCTTTCTTT	CASSPGEVGITEAFF
TRBV5-1	TRBJ1-1	many	-	TGCGCCAGCAGCTTAGGCCTGGGGAACACTGAAGCTTTCTTT	CASSLGLGNTEAFF
TRBV2	TRBJ1-2	many	-	TGTGCCACCTCAAGGGGGTCATATGGCTACACCTTC	CATSRGSYGYTF